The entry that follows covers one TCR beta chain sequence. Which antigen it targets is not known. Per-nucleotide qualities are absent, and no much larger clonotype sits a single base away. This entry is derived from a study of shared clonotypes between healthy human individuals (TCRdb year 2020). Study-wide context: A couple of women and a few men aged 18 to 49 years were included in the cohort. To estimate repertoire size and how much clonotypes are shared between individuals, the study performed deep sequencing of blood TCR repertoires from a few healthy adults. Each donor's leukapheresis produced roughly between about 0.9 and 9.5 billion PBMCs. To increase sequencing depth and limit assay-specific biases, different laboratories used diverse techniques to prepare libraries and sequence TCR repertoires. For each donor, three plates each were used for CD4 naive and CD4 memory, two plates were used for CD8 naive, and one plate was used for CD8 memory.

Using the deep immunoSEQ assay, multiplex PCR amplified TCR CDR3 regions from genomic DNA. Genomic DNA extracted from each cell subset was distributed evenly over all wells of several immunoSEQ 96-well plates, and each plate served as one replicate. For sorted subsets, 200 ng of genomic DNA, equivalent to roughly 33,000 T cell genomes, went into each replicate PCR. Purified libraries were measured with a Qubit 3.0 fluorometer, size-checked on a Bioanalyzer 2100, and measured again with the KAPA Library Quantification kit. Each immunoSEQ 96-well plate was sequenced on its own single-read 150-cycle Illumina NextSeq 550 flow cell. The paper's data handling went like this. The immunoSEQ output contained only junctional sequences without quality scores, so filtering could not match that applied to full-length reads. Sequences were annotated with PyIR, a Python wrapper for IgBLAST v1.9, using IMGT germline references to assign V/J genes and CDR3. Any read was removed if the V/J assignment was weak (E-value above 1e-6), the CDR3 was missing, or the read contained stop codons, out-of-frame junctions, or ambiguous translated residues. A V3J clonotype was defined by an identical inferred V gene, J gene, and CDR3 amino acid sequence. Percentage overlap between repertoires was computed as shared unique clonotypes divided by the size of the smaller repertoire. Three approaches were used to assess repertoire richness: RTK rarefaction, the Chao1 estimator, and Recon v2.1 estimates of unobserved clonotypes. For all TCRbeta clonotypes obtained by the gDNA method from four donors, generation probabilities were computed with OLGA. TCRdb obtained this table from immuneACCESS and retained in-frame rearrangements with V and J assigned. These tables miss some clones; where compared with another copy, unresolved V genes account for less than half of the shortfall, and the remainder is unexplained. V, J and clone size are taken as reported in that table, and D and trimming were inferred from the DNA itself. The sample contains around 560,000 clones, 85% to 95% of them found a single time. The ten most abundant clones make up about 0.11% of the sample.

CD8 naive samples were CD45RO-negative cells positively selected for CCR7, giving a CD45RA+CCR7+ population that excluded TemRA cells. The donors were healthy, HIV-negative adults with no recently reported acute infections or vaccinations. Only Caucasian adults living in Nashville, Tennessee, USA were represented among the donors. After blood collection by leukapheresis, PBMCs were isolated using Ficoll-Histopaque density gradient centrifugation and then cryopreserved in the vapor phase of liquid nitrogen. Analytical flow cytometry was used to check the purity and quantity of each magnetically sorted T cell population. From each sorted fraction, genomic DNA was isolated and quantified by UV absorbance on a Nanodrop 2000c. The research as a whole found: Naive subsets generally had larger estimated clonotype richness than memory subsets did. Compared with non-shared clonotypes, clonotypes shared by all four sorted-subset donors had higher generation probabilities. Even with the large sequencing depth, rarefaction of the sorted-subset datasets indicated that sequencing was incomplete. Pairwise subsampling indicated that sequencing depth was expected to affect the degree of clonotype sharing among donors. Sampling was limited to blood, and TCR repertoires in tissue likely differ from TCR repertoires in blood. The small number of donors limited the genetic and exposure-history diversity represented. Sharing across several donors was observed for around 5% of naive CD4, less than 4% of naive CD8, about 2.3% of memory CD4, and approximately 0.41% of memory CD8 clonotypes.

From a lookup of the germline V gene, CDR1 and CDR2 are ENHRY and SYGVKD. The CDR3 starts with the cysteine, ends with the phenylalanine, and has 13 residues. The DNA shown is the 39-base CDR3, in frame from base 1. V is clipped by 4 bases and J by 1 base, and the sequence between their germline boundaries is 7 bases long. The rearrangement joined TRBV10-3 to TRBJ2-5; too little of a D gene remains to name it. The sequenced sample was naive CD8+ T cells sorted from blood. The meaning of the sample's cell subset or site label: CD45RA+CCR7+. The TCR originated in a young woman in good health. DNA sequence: TGTGCCATCAGTGGGGGTTTCCAAGAGACCCAGTACTTC. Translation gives CAISGGFQETQYF.